The 26 T cell receptor beta chains given below trace back to one sample, sequenced in a study of beta chain features in type 1 diabetes. Of the isolated RNA, all was reverse transcribed, and so the sequenced material was expressed TCRB transcripts. The data were produced by immunoSEQ multiplex PCR, yet TCRdb's version contains in-frame clones alone and is incomplete. Of about 620,000 clones in the sample, 15% to 19% are singletons; the top ten hold approximately 0.093%. Sequencing was carried out using naive CD4+ T cells from blood. The receptors come from a man younger than 35 in good health.

V and J are TRBV10-3 and TRBJ2-2; D might be TRBD1 or TRBD2, each matching 5 bases. The CDR3 covers 16 residues. The germline gives CDR1 ENHRY, CDR2 SYGVKD. V shed 3 bases and J shed 4 bases, with 15 bases lying between them. CDR3: CAISESRGATTGELFF. The CDR3 DNA sequence: TGTGCCATCAGTGAAAGCCGGGGCGCGACCACCGGGGAGCTGTTTTTT.

The chain uses TRBV4-1 and TRBJ2-7; 13 nucleotides align to TRBD2. J lost 5 bases, V lost 4 bases, and 17 bases had no gene match. The V gene's germline CDR1 is MGHRA and CDR2 YSYEKL. The CDR3 has 19 residues. The CDR3 is CASSRIPHHGLAGAHEQYF. CDR3 nucleotide sequence: TGCGCCAGCAGCCGAATACCGCATCACGGACTAGCGGGAGCCCACGAGCAGTACTTC.

V usage is TRBV4-1 and J usage is TRBJ2-1; perhaps TRBD2 as D (5 bases). From germline, CDR1 is MGHRA and CDR2 YSYEKL. The V and J ends lost 1 base and 4 bases respectively, with 11 bases between them. This CDR3 is built from 15 residues. The DNA of the CDR3 is TGCGCCAGCAGCCAAGGAGGGCGGAATTACAATGAGCAGTTCTTC. This sequence encodes CASSQGGRNYNEQFF.

This clone has just a few counts. This chain joins TRBV6-1 and TRBJ2-7; D is ambiguous. Germline loops: CDR1 MNHNS, CDR2 SASEGT. Trimming removed 4 bases from V and 3 bases from J, with 7 bases in between. The CDR3 has 12 amino acids. This CDR3 reads CASSVGFYEQYF. The CDR3 DNA reads as TGTGCCAGCAGTGTGGGCTTCTACGAGCAGTACTTC.

The genes are TRBV27 and TRBJ2-7, with D perhaps TRBD2 (5 bases). Per the germline V gene, CDR1 is MNHEY and CDR2 is SMNVEV (reference sequence). V shed 4 bases and J shed 2 bases, with 12 bases lying between them. The CDR3 has 14 residues. CDR3 region: CASSSAGSAYEQYF. The CDR3 bases are TGTGCCAGCAGTTCCGCGGGCAGTGCCTACGAGCAGTACTTC.

The sample holds a few counts of this clone. The chain uses TRBV7-9 and TRBJ2-3; a possible D gene is TRBD2 (6 bases). The CDR3 spans 12 residues. Trimming cost V 5 bases and J 6 bases, with 9 bases left between them. Germline V gives CDR1 SEHNR, CDR2 FQNEAQ (reference sequence). The CDR3 loop reads CASSLTSDTQYF. Here the CDR3 DNA reads TGTGCCAGCAGCCTTACTAGCGATACGCAGTATTTT.

The chain combines TRBV7-3 with TRBJ2-6; D uncertain. The CDR3 sequence is 15 residues long. With 5 bases removed from V and 0 bases from J, the gap between germline ends came to 8 bases. Germline values: CDR1 SGHTA, CDR2 FQGTGA. This CDR3 reads CASSTTNSGANVLTF. The DNA for the CDR3 is TGTGCCAGCAGCACTACCAACTCTGGGGCCAACGTCCTGACTTTC.

This clone was counted a few times. The sample has other DNA sequences that encode this CDR3 too. This chain uses TRBV19 with TRBJ2-1; 8 bases are shared with TRBD2. This CDR3 region has 13 residues. CDR1 LNHDA and CDR2 SQIVND come from the germline V gene (reference sequence). The V segment lost 9 bases and the J segment 1 base; nucleotides outside the gene matches: 2. The CDR3 bases are TGTGCCAGCGGGGGGGTTTCCTACAATGAGCAGTTCTTC. Protein product: CASGGVSYNEQFF.

V usage is TRBV5-1 and J usage is TRBJ1-1; D gene ambiguous. Trimming pared 6 bases from V and 4 bases from J, leaving 13 bases between. The CDR3 runs to 13 residues. Germline V gene data show CDR1 as SGHRS and CDR2 as YFSETQ. CDR3 DNA sequence: TGCGCCAGCAAGGAAGGACCGAGCACTGAAGCTTTCTTT. This translates into CASKEGPSTEAFF.

A few counts support this clone. The rearrangement joins TRBV4-1 to TRBJ2-3; perhaps TRBD1 as D (6 bases). From germline, CDR1 is MGHRA and CDR2 YSYEKL. V shed 1 base and J shed 3 bases, with 17 bases lying between them. The CDR3 covers 17 residues. CDR3: CASSQGPQRGTTDTQYF. The CDR3 DNA reads TGCGCCAGCAGCCAAGGCCCACAGAGGGGGACGACAGATACGCAGTATTTT.

The chain combines TRBV6-5 with TRBJ2-2; 8 bases are a match to TRBD1. Germline values: CDR1 MNHEY, CDR2 SVGAGI. The CDR3 consists of 15 residues. Trimming removed 6 bases from V and 1 base from J; junction bases left unmatched: 4. In DNA form, the CDR3 reads TGTGCCAGCAGGCGACAGGGGTGGAACACCGGGGAGCTGTTTTTT. Amino acid sequence: CASRRQGWNTGELFF.

This rearrangement joins TRBV28 to TRBJ1-1, with D uncertain. The germline V gene has CDR1 MDHEN and CDR2 SYDVKM. V dropped 9 bases and J dropped 0 bases, with 11 bases sitting between them. The CDR3 loop spans 13 amino acids. This CDR3 is CARKFPLNTEAFF. The CDR3 bases are TGTGCCAGAAAGTTCCCATTGAACACTGAAGCTTTCTTT.

This clone showed up just a few times. This chain uses TRBV19 with TRBJ2-3, with D maybe TRBD2 (5 bases). CDR1 and CDR2 (germline): LNHDA, SQIVND (reference sequence). This CDR3 contains 15 residues. Deletions cut 5 bases from V and 0 bases from J, with 12 bases between. DNA of the CDR3: TGTGCCAGTAGTGAGGCGGGCACTAGCACAGATACGCAGTATTTT. This translates into CASSEAGTSTDTQYF.

This clone was counted a few times. The chain uses TRBV4-1 and TRBJ2-1, with D perhaps matching TRBD2 (5 bases). Germline CDR1 is MGHRA and CDR2 is YSYEKL. This CDR3 has 14 amino acids. Trimming pared 3 bases from V and 7 bases from J, leaving 13 bases between. CDR3 sequence reads: CASSQAASRNEQFF. The DNA of the CDR3 is TGCGCCAGCAGCCAGGCGGCTAGCCGGAATGAGCAGTTCTTC.

The chain joins TRBV2 to TRBJ1-2; D possibly corresponds to TRBD1 (6 bases). CDR1 is SNHLY and CDR2 is FYNNEI in the germline V gene. Trimming left V 7 bases short and J 6 bases short, with 18 bases between. This CDR3 region has 14 residues. CDR3 nucleotides: TGTGCCAGCACCGAGGATCAGGGGCTGGATGGCTACACCTTC. This translates into CASTEDQGLDGYTF.

This clone was seen a handful of times. The chain couples TRBV11-2 to TRBJ2-3; 12 bases line up with TRBD2. The CDR3 has 16 residues. V gave up 5 bases and J gave up 0 bases; unmatched junction bases: 3. Germline V gene data show CDR1 as SGHAT and CDR2 as FQNNGV. The CDR3: CASSKLAGGSTDTQYF. Here the CDR3 DNA reads TGTGCCAGCAGCAAACTAGCGGGGGGAAGCACAGATACGCAGTATTTT.

The CDR3 here is CASSLALGRGGQPQHF. CDR3 coding DNA: TGTGCCAGCAGCTTAGCGCTCGGCAGGGGCGGTCAGCCCCAGCATTTT. The chain is built from TRBV7-2 and TRBJ1-5; possible D gene TRBD1, 6 bases. This CDR3 has 16 residues. The germline V gene has CDR1 SGHTA and CDR2 FQGNSA. Deletions cut 0 bases from V and 6 bases from J, with 15 bases between. The full variable domain, its missing parts supplied by reference TRBV7-2 and TRBJ1-5, is GAGVSQSPSNKVTEKGKDVELRCDPISGHTALYWYRQSLGQGLEFLIYFQGNSAPDKSGLPSDRFSAERTGGSVSTLTIQRTQQEDSAVYLCASSLALGRGGQPQHFGDGTRLSIL.

The chain employs TRBV7-6 and TRBJ1-1, with TRBD1 matching 11 bases. Germline V gene lookup returns CDR1 SGHVS and CDR2 FNYEAQ. The CDR3 consists of 15 residues. V was clipped by 1 base and J by 4 bases; unmatched bases: 2. CDR3 residues: CASSLGTGGLTEAFF. The CDR3 DNA is TGTGCCAGCAGCTTAGGGACAGGGGGCCTCACTGAAGCTTTCTTT.

Only a few counts were recorded for this clone. The chain is built from TRBV7-2 and TRBJ1-1, with a possible D match to TRBD1 (5 bases). Germline V gene sequence: CDR1 SGHTA, CDR2 FQGNSA. V was trimmed by 8 bases and J by 3 bases, leaving 19 bases between them. CDR3 length: 15 amino acids. The CDR3 coding sequence is TGTGCCAGCCGTCGGCCCTCGGGACGGGACACTGAAGCTTTCTTT. Translation gives CASRRPSGRDTEAFF.

J is TRBJ1-5 and V is TRBV5-1; D possibly corresponds to TRBD1 (5 bases). Trimming cost V 4 bases and J 5 bases, with 16 bases left between them. The CDR3 consists of 15 residues. The germline gives CDR1 SGHRS, CDR2 YFSETQ. CDR3 DNA sequence: TGCGCCAGCAGCCCGGGGCAGCTTTCCCATCAGCCCCAGCATTTT. Translated: CASSPGQLSHQPQHF.

The chain recombines TRBV5-1 with TRBJ2-7; D is tentatively TRBD1 or TRBD2 (6 bases each). In germline, CDR1 is SGHRS, CDR2 YFSETQ. CDR3 size: 15 residues. V was pared by 4 bases and J by 2 bases, with 16 bases between. The CDR3 DNA reads as TGCGCCAGCAGCCCCGACGGGGGCCAGACCTACGAGCAGTACTTC. Translating it yields CASSPDGGQTYEQYF. Combining the CDR3 with reference TRBV5-1 and TRBJ2-7 gives the whole variable domain KAGVTQTPRYLIKTRGQQVTLSCSPISGHRSVSWYQQTPGQGLQFLFEYFSETQRNKGNFPGRFSGRQFSNSRSEMNVSTLELGDSALYLCASSPDGGQTYEQYFGPGTRLTVT.

This clone was counted many times. The chain combines TRBV14 with TRBJ1-2; D uncertain. The V and J ends lost 1 base and 4 bases respectively, with 7 bases between them. CDR1 is SGHDN, CDR2 FVKESK, per germline. CDR3 size: 13 residues. The CDR3 DNA reads as TGTGCCAGCAGCCAAGCGACGGGCTATGGCTACACCTTC. Protein sequence: CASSQATGYGYTF.

The genes are TRBV6-1 and TRBJ1-2; possibly TRBD1 for D (5 bases). From germline, CDR1 is MNHNS and CDR2 SASEGT. Trimming took off 1 base at V and 8 bases at J, with 14 bases between the two ends. The CDR3 covers 14 residues. The CDR3 coding sequence is TGTGCCAGCAGTGAAGAAGCGGCAGGGACGGGCTACACCTTC. Amino acids: CASSEEAAGTGYTF.

This clone turned up a few times. J is TRBJ2-7 and V is TRBV4-2; perhaps D is TRBD1 or TRBD2 (5 bases each). Germline assignment: CDR1 LGHNA and CDR2 YNFKEQ. Trimming cost V 4 bases and J 2 bases, with 12 bases left between them. This CDR3 comprises 14 residues. The CDR3 DNA follows: TGTGCCAGCAGCCCTACCCGGGGCCCCTACGAGCAGTACTTC. The encoded protein is CASSPTRGPYEQYF.

The chain uses TRBV30 and TRBJ1-6, with unresolved D. CDR1 and CDR2 from the germline V gene are GTSNPN and SVGIG (reference sequence). Trimming left V 4 bases short and J 10 bases short, with 8 bases between. CDR3 length: 11 amino acids. The CDR3 DNA sequence: TGTGCCTGGAATGCGGGATCACCCCTCCACTTT. Residues: CAWNAGSPLHF. Full variable domain (missing parts from reference TRBV30 and TRBJ1-6): SQTIHQWPATLVQPVGSPLSLECTVEGTSNPNLYWYRQAAGRGLQLLFYSVGIGQISSEVPQNLSASRPQDRQFILSSKKLLLSDSGFYLCAWNAGSPLHFGNGTRLTVT.

This clone appeared a few times. The chain couples TRBV7-3 to TRBJ2-2; D remains unclear. The CDR3 has 14 amino acids. Looked up from germline, CDR1 is SGHTA and CDR2 is FQGTGA. The V end lost 6 bases, the J end lost 0 bases, and 8 bases lay between the germline ends. The CDR3 loop is CASRPEANTGELFF. CDR3 nucleotide sequence: TGTGCCAGCAGGCCCGAAGCGAACACCGGGGAGCTGTTTTTT.